This T cell receptor beta chain was captured in a study of graft-versus-host responses after intestinal transplantation. Study-level points and caveats: Allografts carried high graft-versus-host to host-versus-graft clonal ratios in patients having graft-donor T cell macrochimerism.

Regarding this clone: Its specificity is not known.

Data came from immunoSEQ multiplex PCR; TCRdb stores just in-frame clones and leaves some out. The sample has 100,000 to 110,000 clones; less than 90% are singletons. Germline V gene sequence: CDR1 LNHDA, CDR2 SQIVND (reference sequence). CDR3 length: 15 amino acids. After removal of 4 bases from V and 5 bases from J, the junction contained 8 bases not matched to a gene. This receptor was identified in a human donor who was the organ donor for an intestinal transplant. The V and J genes are TRBV19 and TRBJ1-1, with TRBD1 identical over 9 bases. Here the sequenced sample was unstimulated CD4+ T cells sorted from spleen or lymph node cells, taken before transplant. CDR3 bases: TGTGCCAGTAGTAACACAGGGGGCGCGGGTACTGAAGCTTTCTTT. Its translation: CASSNTGGAGTEAFF.